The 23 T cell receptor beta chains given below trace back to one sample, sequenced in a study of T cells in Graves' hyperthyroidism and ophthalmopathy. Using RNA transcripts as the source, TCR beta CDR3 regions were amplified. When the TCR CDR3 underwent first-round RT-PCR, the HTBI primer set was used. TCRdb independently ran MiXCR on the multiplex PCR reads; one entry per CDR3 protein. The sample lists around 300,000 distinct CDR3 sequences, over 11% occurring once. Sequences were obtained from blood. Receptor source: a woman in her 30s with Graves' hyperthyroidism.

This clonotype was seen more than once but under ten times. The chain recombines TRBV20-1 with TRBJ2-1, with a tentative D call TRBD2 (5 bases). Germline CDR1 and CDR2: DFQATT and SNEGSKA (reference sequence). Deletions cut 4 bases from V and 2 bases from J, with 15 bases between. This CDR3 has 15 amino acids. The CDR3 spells CSAKGLGKTYNEQFF. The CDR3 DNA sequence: TGCAGTGCTAAAGGACTGGGAAAGACCTACAATGAGCAGTTCTTC.

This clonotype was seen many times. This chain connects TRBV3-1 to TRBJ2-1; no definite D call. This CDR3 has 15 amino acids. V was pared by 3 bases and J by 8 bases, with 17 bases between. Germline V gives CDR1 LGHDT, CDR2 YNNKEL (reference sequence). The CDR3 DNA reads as TGTGCCAGCAGCCAGGACGTCATGCCCATAGATGAGCAGTTCTTC. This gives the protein CASSQDVMPIDEQFF.

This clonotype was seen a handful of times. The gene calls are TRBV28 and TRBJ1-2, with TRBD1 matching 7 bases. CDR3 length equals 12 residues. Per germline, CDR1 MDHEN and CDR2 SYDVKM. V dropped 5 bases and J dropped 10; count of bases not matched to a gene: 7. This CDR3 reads CASSPGQLFYTF. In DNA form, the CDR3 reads TGTGCCAGCAGTCCGGGACAGCTATTCTACACCTTC.

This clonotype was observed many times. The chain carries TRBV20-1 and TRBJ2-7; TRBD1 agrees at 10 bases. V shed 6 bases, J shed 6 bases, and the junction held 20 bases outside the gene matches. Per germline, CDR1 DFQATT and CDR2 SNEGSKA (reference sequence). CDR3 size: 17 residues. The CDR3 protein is CSALDRGRVTRVREQYF. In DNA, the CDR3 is TGCAGTGCCCTCGACAGGGGGCGCGTTACGAGGGTGCGCGAGCAGTACTTC.

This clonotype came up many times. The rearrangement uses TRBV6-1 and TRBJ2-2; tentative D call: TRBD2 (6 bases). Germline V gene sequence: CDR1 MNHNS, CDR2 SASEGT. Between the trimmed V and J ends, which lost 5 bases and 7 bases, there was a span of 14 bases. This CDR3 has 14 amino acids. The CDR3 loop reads CASSLPSEGGELFF. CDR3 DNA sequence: TGTGCCAGCAGTCTGCCCTCGGAGGGCGGGGAGCTGTTTTTT.

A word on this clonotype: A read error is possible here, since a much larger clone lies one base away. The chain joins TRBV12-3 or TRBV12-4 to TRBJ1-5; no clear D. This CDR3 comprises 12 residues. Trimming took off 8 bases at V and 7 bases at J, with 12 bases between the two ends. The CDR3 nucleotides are TGTGCCAGCGGTTGGGTAGGACAGCCCCAGCATTTT. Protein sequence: CASGWVGQPQHF.

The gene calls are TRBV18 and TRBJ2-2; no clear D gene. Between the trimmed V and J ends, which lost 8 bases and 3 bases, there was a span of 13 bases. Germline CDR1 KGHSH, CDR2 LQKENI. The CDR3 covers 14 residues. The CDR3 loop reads CASIRTRYTGELFF. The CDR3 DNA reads TGTGCCAGCATCCGGACGCGTTACACCGGGGAGCTGTTTTTT.

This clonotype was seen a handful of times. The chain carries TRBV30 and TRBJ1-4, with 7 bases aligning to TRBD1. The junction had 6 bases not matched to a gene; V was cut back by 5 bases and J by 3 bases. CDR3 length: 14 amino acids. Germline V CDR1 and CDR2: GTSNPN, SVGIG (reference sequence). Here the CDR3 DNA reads TGTGCCTGGTCCCCGGGACAGCCTAATGAAAAACTGTTTTTT. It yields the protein CAWSPGQPNEKLFF.

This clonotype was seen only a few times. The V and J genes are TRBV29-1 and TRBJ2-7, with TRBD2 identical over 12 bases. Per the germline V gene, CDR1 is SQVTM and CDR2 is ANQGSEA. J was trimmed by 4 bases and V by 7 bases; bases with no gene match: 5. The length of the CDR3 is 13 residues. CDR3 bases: TGCAGCGCCGTACTAGCGGGAGGTTACGAGCAGTACTTC. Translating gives CSAVLAGGYEQYF.

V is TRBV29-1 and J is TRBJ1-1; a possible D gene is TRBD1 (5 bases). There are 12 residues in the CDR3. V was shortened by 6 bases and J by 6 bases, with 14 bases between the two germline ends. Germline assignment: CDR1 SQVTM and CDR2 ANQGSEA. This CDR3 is CSVSPAGPEAFF. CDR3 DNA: TGCAGCGTAAGTCCGGCGGGGCCTGAAGCTTTCTTT.

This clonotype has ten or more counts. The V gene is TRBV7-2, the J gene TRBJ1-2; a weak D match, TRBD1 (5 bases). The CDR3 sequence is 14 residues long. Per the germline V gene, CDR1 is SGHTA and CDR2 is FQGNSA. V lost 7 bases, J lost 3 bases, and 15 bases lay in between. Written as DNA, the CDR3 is TGTGCCAGCACCATAAGTCAGGGTTACTATGGCTACACCTTC. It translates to CASTISQGYYGYTF.

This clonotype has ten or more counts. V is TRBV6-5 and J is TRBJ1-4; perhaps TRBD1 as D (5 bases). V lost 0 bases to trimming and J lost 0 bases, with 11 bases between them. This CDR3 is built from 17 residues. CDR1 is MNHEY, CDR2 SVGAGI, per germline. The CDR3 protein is CASSYSWRGSTNEKLFF. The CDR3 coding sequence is TGTGCCAGCAGTTACTCGTGGAGGGGATCAACTAATGAAAAACTGTTTTTT.

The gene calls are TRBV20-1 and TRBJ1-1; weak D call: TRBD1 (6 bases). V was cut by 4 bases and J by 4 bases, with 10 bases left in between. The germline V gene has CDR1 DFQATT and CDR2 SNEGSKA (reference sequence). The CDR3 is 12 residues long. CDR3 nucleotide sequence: TGCAGTGCTAACAGGGTTATCACTGAAGCTTTCTTT. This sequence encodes CSANRVITEAFF.

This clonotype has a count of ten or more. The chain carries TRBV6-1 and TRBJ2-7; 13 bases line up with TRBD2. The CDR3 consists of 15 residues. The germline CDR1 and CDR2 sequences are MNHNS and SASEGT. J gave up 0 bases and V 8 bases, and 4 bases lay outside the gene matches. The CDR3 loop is CASAGLAGDSYEQYF. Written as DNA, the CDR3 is TGTGCCAGCGCCGGACTAGCGGGAGACTCCTACGAGCAGTACTTC.

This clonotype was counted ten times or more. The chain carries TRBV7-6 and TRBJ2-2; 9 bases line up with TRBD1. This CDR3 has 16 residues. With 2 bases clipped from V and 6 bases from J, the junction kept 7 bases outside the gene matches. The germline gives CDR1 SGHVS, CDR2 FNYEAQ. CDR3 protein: CASSLLDRGLAGELFF. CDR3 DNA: TGTGCCAGCAGCTTATTGGACAGGGGCTTGGCCGGGGAGCTGTTTTTT.

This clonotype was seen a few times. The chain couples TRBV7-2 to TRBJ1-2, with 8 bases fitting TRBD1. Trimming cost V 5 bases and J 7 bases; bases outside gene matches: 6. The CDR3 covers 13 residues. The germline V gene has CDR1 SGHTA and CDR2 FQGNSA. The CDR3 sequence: CASSAQGAVGYTF. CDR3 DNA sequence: TGTGCCAGCAGCGCTCAGGGGGCGGTTGGCTACACCTTC.

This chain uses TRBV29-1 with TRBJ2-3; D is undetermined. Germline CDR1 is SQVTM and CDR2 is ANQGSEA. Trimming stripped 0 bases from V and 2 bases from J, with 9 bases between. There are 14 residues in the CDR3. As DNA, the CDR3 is TGCAGCGTTGAAGAAGTGTGGACCACAGATACGCAGTATTTT. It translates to CSVEEVWTTDTQYF.

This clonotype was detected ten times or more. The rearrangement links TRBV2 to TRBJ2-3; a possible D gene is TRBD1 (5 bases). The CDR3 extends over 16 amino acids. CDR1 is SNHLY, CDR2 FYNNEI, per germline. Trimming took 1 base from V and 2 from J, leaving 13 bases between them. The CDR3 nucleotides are TGTGCCAGCAGTGAAGAAGGTGGGGCAAACACAGATACGCAGTATTTT. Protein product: CASSEEGGANTDTQYF.

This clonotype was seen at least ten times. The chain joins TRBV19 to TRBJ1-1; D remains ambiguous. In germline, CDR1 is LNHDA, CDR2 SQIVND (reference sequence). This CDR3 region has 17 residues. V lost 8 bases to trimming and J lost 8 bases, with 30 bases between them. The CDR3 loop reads CASVYERGFDEPGEAFF. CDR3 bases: TGTGCCAGTGTCTACGAACGAGGATTTGACGAACCAGGCGAAGCTTTCTTT. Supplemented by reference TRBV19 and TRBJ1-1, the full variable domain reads DGGITQSPKYLFRKEGQNVTLSCEQNLNHDAMYWYRQDPGQGLRLIYYSQIVNDFQKGDIAEGYSVSREKKESFPLTVTSAQKNPTAFYLCASVYERGFDEPGEAFFGQGTRLTVV.

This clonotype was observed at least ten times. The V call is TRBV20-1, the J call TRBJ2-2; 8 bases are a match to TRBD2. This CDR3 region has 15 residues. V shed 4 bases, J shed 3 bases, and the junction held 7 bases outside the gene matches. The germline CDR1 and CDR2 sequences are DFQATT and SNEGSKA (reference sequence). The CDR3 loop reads CSAKPGLGDTGELFF. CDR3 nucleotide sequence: TGCAGTGCTAAACCGGGACTAGGTGACACCGGGGAGCTGTTTTTT.

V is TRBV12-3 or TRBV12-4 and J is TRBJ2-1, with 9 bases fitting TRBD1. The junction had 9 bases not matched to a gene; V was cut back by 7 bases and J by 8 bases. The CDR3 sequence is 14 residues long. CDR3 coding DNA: TGTGCCAGCACCAGGGACAGGGTCTTCCATGAGCAGTTCTTC. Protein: CASTRDRVFHEQFF.

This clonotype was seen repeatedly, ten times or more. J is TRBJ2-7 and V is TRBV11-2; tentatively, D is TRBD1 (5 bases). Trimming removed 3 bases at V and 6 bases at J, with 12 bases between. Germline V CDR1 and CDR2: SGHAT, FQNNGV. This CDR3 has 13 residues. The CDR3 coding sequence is TGTGCCAGCAGCTTCGATCAGGGCAGCGAGCAGTACTTC. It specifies CASSFDQGSEQYF.

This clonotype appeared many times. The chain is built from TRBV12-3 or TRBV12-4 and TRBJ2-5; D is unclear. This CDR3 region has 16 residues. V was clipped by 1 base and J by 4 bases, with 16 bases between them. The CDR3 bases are TGTGCCAGCAGTTTAGTTGTGGGGTCTGGTTCAGAGACCCAGTACTTC. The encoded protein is CASSLVVGSGSETQYF.